The 18 T cell receptor beta chains in this list originate from one sample, sequenced in a study of patients and donors after allogeneic stem cell transplantation. TCRdb reanalysed the RT-PCR reads using MiXCR and keeps one entry per CDR3 protein. The sample shows about a million distinct CDR3 sequences, around 17% of them seen only once. The sequenced material came from blood, either unsorted or a sorted T cell fraction (not recorded which). The receptors originated from a human donor who was either an allogeneic HSCT recipient or a stem cell or donor lymphocyte infusion donor (not recorded which). It is not recorded whose cells these are; they may come from a transplant donor.

At least ten counts were recorded for this clonotype. The chain uses TRBV6-6 and TRBJ2-7; D remains ambiguous. Looked up from germline, CDR1 is MNHNY and CDR2 is SVGAGI (reference sequence). CDR3 size: 11 residues. Trimming cost V 4 bases and J 7 bases, with 8 bases left between them. CDR3 coding DNA: TGTGCCAGCAGTTTGGACCGAGAGCAGTACTTC. Translating gives CASSLDREQYF.

This rearrangement joins TRBV6-5 to TRBJ2-7; possibly TRBD2 for D (5 bases). The germline CDR1 and CDR2 sequences are MNHEY and SVGAGI. The CDR3 consists of 14 residues. The V and J ends lost 0 bases and 6 bases respectively, with 12 bases between them. DNA of the CDR3: TGTGCCAGCAGTTACTCGAGCGGATCCCCCGAGCAGTACTTC. Translating gives CASSYSSGSPEQYF.

This clonotype was detected only a few times. The V and J genes are TRBV25-1 and TRBJ1-3; 10 nucleotides align to TRBD1. CDR1 and CDR2 (germline): MGHDK, SYGVNS. CDR3 length equals 16 residues. V shed 3 bases, J shed 4 bases, and the junction held 6 bases outside the gene matches. The chain's CDR3 is CASSDQDRGRGNTIYF. CDR3 sequence (DNA): TGTGCCAGCAGTGACCAAGACAGGGGGCGAGGAAACACCATATATTTT.

Many counts were recorded for this clonotype. The chain's CDR3 is CASSQVPVTGEETQYF. The CDR3 nucleotides are TGCGCCAGCAGCCAGGTTCCAGTCACAGGGGAAGAGACCCAGTACTTC. This chain joins TRBV4-3 and TRBJ2-5; 7 bases are shared with TRBD1. V trimming: 3 bases; J trimming: 3 bases; junction bases outside the gene matches: 10. Germline V gives CDR1 LGHNA, CDR2 YSLEER. The CDR3 totals 16 residues.

This sequence joins TRBV14 and TRBJ2-1, with 7 bases aligning to TRBD2. The V gene's germline CDR1 is SGHDN and CDR2 FVKESK. The trim removed 1 base at V and 7 bases at J, leaving 13 bases unmatched. The CDR3 totals 17 residues. The CDR3 DNA reads as TGTGCCAGCAGCCAAGCGATCGCGGGGGTGACCTTTAATGAGCAGTTCTTC. Protein product: CASSQAIAGVTFNEQFF.

The genes are TRBV6-5 and TRBJ1-2, with 9 bases matching TRBD1. The germline gives CDR1 MNHEY, CDR2 SVGAGI. V dropped 2 bases and J dropped 2; count of bases not matched to a gene: 9. The CDR3 length is 17 residues. CDR3 in amino acids: CASSYTGTGFLNYGYTF. The DNA for the CDR3 is TGTGCCAGCAGTTACACCGGGACAGGGTTCTTGAACTATGGCTACACCTTC.

V gene TRBV28 combines with J gene TRBJ2-2; D not certain. V shed 5 bases and J shed 2 bases, with 18 bases lying between them. This CDR3 comprises 17 residues. Germline V lookup: CDR1 MDHEN, CDR2 SYDVKM. The CDR3 loop reads CASSPAYLEKNTGELFF. The CDR3 DNA follows: TGTGCCAGCAGTCCTGCTTATCTGGAGAAAAACACCGGGGAGCTGTTTTTT.

V gene TRBV7-9 combines with J gene TRBJ2-3, with a tentative D call TRBD2 (5 bases). Germline CDR1 SEHNR, CDR2 FQNEAQ (reference sequence). The CDR3 runs 15 residues. The V end lost 3 bases, the J end lost 3 bases, and 13 bases lay between the germline ends. CDR3 residues: CASSLPLGSTDTQYF. For the CDR3, the DNA is TGTGCCAGCAGCTTGCCCCTGGGGAGTACAGATACGCAGTATTTT.

The chain links TRBV5-1 to TRBJ2-7, with D possibly TRBD2 on 6 matching bases. Germline CDR1 and CDR2: SGHRS and YFSETQ. CDR3 length: 14 residues. The V end lost 2 bases, the J end lost 5 bases, and 14 bases lay between the germline ends. The CDR3 here is CASSFGRGIDEQYF. CDR3 sequence (DNA): TGCGCCAGCAGCTTTGGGCGCGGGATCGACGAGCAGTACTTC.

The chain recombines TRBV7-8 with TRBJ2-1; tentative D call: TRBD1 (6 bases). The V and J ends lost 1 base and 8 bases respectively, with 15 bases between them. The length of the CDR3 is 15 residues. CDR1 is SGHVS, CDR2 FQNEAQ, per germline. The CDR3 DNA sequence: TGTGCCAGCAGCTTAGGGGACAAGGTTACGTATGAGCAGTTCTTC. Translation gives CASSLGDKVTYEQFF.

The table lists this clonotype with many counts. This rearrangement joins TRBV12-3 or TRBV12-4 to TRBJ1-1, with no clear D. The CDR3 runs 12 residues. V dropped 5 bases and J dropped 2 bases, with 6 bases sitting between them. CDR3 DNA sequence: TGTGCCAGCAGTACCCAAAACACTGAAGCTTTCTTT. Translation: CASSTQNTEAFF.

V and J are TRBV12-3 or TRBV12-4 and TRBJ1-4; TRBD1 matches 7 bases. V dropped 6 bases and J dropped 5; count of bases not matched to a gene: 6. The CDR3 contains 14 residues. The CDR3 sequence is CASSHSGQNEKLFF. CDR3 sequence (DNA): TGTGCCAGCAGCCACTCGGGACAGAATGAAAAACTGTTTTTT.

The chain is built from TRBV11-2 and TRBJ2-3; 8 bases match TRBD1. V lost 5 bases to trimming and J lost 4 bases; unmatched junction nucleotides: 8. The CDR3 length is 15 residues. The germline gives CDR1 SGHAT, CDR2 FQNNGV. CDR3 DNA: TGTGCCAGCAGCCCCACAGGGGGATATCCAGATACGCAGTATTTT. Translating it yields CASSPTGGYPDTQYF.

The table lists this clonotype with a few counts. The chain has TRBV7-8 and TRBJ1-3; D ambiguous. The germline V and J ends were trimmed by 1 base and 4 bases, with 11 bases remaining between them. CDR1 is SGHVS and CDR2 is FQNEAQ in the germline V gene. This CDR3 has 15 residues. The CDR3 protein is CASSLDTGYGNTIYF. For the CDR3, the DNA is TGTGCCAGCAGCTTAGATACTGGGTACGGAAACACCATATATTTT. The whole variable domain, remainder taken from reference TRBV7-8 and TRBJ1-3, is GAGVSQSPRYKVAKRGQDVALRCDPISGHVSLFWYQQALGQGPEFLTYFQNEAQLDKSGLPSDRFFAERPEGSVSTLKIQRTQQEDSAVYLCASSLDTGYGNTIYFGEGSWLTVV.

This clonotype showed up just a few times. The V gene is TRBV7-8, the J gene TRBJ2-3; TRBD2 aligns across 7 bases. The CDR3 covers 17 residues. The trim removed 3 bases at V and 0 bases at J, leaving 9 bases unmatched. Per germline, CDR1 SGHVS and CDR2 FQNEAQ. CDR3 in amino acids: CASSFSRLAVSTDTQYF. The DNA of the CDR3 is TGTGCCAGCAGCTTTTCCCGACTAGCAGTTAGCACAGATACGCAGTATTTT.

The chain is built from TRBV19 and TRBJ1-6; a possible D gene is TRBD1 (6 bases). The V and J ends lost 6 bases and 10 bases respectively, with 22 bases between them. This CDR3 has 16 amino acids. Per the germline V gene, CDR1 is LNHDA and CDR2 is SQIVND (reference sequence). The chain's CDR3 is CASSWGETGLRSPLHF. The CDR3 coding sequence is TGTGCCAGTAGCTGGGGGGAAACAGGGTTGCGATCACCCCTCCACTTT.

The chain joins TRBV7-2 to TRBJ1-6; D is undetermined. Trimming took off 5 bases at V and 3 bases at J, with 17 bases between the two ends. CDR1 and CDR2 (germline): SGHTA, FQGNSA. This CDR3 spans 17 amino acids. This CDR3 is CASSHRSGGIYNSPLHF. The CDR3 DNA sequence: TGTGCCAGCAGCCATAGGAGTGGCGGAATCTATAATTCACCCCTCCACTTT.

This clonotype was detected a few times. This chain uses TRBV2 with TRBJ2-2; D remains unclear. The germline gives CDR1 SNHLY, CDR2 FYNNEI. The CDR3 sequence is 15 residues long. The V and J ends lost 6 bases and 0 bases respectively, with 11 bases between them. The CDR3 nucleotides read TGTGCCAGCAGGGTAGGGCAGTCGAACACCGGGGAGCTGTTTTTT. This codes for CASRVGQSNTGELFF.